One sample yielded the 3 T cell receptor beta chains listed below, sequenced in a study of monozygotic twins with inflammatory bowel disease. With the 5' RACE reads reprocessed, TCRdb shows one record per CDR3 protein and no DNA. The sample's table shows over 100,000 distinct CDR3 sequences. The source material was blood. The origin of the receptors is a human donor with ulcerative colitis or Crohn's disease, or a healthy co-twin of an affected twin (not recorded which).

This chain connects TRBV10-3 to TRBJ1-2. This CDR3 region has 15 residues. Germline CDR1 is ENHRY and CDR2 is SYGVKD. The CDR3 protein is CAISQSVGLGYGYTF.

The chain carries TRBV24-1 and TRBJ2-5; the D call from TCRdb, TRBD1, cannot be confirmed without DNA. Germline V CDR1 and CDR2: KGHDR, SFDVKD. This CDR3 spans 17 amino acids. CDR3 sequence reads: CATSDTRGQGLWETQYF.

The CDR3 loop is CASSRWGTDTQYF. The chain combines TRBV5-6 with TRBJ2-3. Germline CDR1 and CDR2: SGHDT and YYEEEE. The CDR3 runs to 13 residues.